A single sample gave rise to the 15 T cell receptor beta chains below, sequenced in a study of blood T cell repertoires in COVID-19. Using immunoSEQ multiplex PCR, the repertoire was profiled, and TCRdb retains in-frame clones only, with some absent. Here the sample spans about 320,000 clones, approximately 85% being singletons. Specimen: peripheral blood. The source of these receptors is a human donor in a cohort sampled during active COVID-19.

The rearrangement uses TRBV19 and TRBJ1-5, with D possibly being TRBD1 (6 bases). The CDR3 has 17 residues. Germline V lookup: CDR1 LNHDA, CDR2 SQIVND (reference sequence). V lost 4 bases to trimming and J lost 0 bases, with 16 bases between them. Here the CDR3 DNA reads TGTGCCAGTAGTAGACCTCAGGGGATTCATAGCAATCAGCCCCAGCATTTT. Protein sequence: CASSRPQGIHSNQPQHF.

J is TRBJ2-1 and V is TRBV3-1 (or the pseudogene TRBV3-2); 7 bases match TRBD1. The trim removed 1 base at V and 8 bases at J, leaving 5 bases unmatched. This CDR3 contains 14 residues. CDR1 is LGHDT, CDR2 YNNKEL, per germline (reference sequence). Here the CDR3 DNA reads TGTGCCAGCAGCCAAGTCGACAGGGACCATGAGCAGTTCTTC. This encodes CASSQVDRDHEQFF.

This rearrangement joins TRBV3-1 (or the pseudogene TRBV3-2) to TRBJ1-6, with D tentatively TRBD1 (5 bases). V was shortened by 3 bases and J by 8 bases, with 23 bases between the two germline ends. CDR3 length equals 18 residues. The germline gives CDR1 LGHDT, CDR2 YNNKEL (reference sequence). Here the CDR3 DNA reads TGTGCCAGCAGCCAGCTCCCGCAGGGACTCTCCAGTTATTCACCCCTCCACTTT. It yields the protein CASSQLPQGLSSYSPLHF.

This clone has only a few counts. The rearrangement joins TRBV18 to TRBJ2-3; 10 nucleotides line up with TRBD1. The V gene end was trimmed by 6 bases and the J gene end by 6 bases; junction bases not matched to a gene: 3. Per the germline V gene, CDR1 is KGHSH and CDR2 is LQKENI. The CDR3 loop spans 13 amino acids. As DNA, the CDR3 is TGTGCCAGCTCTGGGACAGGGGCGGATACGCAGTATTTT. This translates into CASSGTGADTQYF.

This chain joins TRBV29-1 and TRBJ2-7; 10 nucleotides line up with TRBD1. Germline V CDR1 and CDR2: SQVTM, ANQGSEA. CDR3 length: 12 amino acids. The ends lost 4 bases at V and 6 bases at J; junction bases unmatched: 3. CDR3 nucleotides: TGCAGCGTTGCTGGGACAGGGGTCGAGCAGTACTTC. It specifies CSVAGTGVEQYF.

This clone occurred a few times. V gene TRBV7-9 combines with J gene TRBJ1-2; D is perhaps TRBD1 (5 bases). This CDR3 region has 16 residues. Trimming pared 3 bases from V and 0 bases from J, leaving 14 bases between. Germline V CDR1 and CDR2: SEHNR, FQNEAQ (reference sequence). The CDR3 region has the DNA TGTGCCAGCAGCTTCACGTGGGACTTAGCTAACTATGGCTACACCTTC. This gives the protein CASSFTWDLANYGYTF.

This clone was seen a handful of times. The chain carries TRBV7-9 and TRBJ1-6, with a tentative D call TRBD1 (5 bases). CDR3 length: 16 amino acids. The V and J ends lost 5 bases and 7 bases respectively, with 18 bases between them. CDR1 is SEHNR, CDR2 FQNEAQ, per germline (reference sequence). The chain's CDR3 is CASSPGPGGVNSPLHF. DNA for the CDR3: TGTGCCAGCAGCCCCGGCCCTGGAGGGGTCAATTCACCCCTCCACTTT. Filled out from reference TRBV7-9 and TRBJ1-6, the complete variable domain reads DTGVSQNPRHKITKRGQNVTFRCDPISEHNRLYWYRQTLGQGPEFLTYFQNEAQLEKSRLLSDRFSAERPKGSFSTLEIQRTEQGDSAMYLCASSPGPGGVNSPLHFGNGTRLTVT.

The J gene is TRBJ2-3, the V gene TRBV21-1; the DNA was not used to check the table's D call, TRBD1. TRBV21-1 is a pseudogene locus. CDR3 length: 15 amino acids. Written as DNA, the CDR3 is TGTGCCAGCAGCCTTCGAGGGGGCCCCTGCCCTGTCAAGTATTTT. Translated, it gives CASSLRGGPCPVKYF.

V and J are TRBV6-2 or TRBV6-3 and TRBJ2-1, with TRBD2 matching over 13 bases. The V and J ends lost 2 bases and 9 bases, in that order; junction bases with no gene match: 7. The CDR3 has 16 residues. Per germline, CDR1 MNHEY and CDR2 SVGEGT. The CDR3 nucleotides read TGTGCCAGCAGTTACCCACTAGCGGGGGGGCAGATTGAGCAGTTCTTC. Translated, it gives CASSYPLAGGQIEQFF.

This rearrangement joins TRBV11-1 to TRBJ2-1; 11 bases align to TRBD1. V dropped 5 bases and J dropped 12; count of bases not matched to a gene: 12. This CDR3 contains 15 residues. From germline, CDR1 is SGHAT and CDR2 FQDESV (reference sequence). The CDR3 DNA sequence: TGTGCCAGCAGCAGCGGACAGGGGGCCCGGAATTGGCAGTTCTTC. This sequence encodes CASSSGQGARNWQFF.

V gene TRBV7-9 combines with J gene TRBJ2-3; 10 bases match TRBD1. CDR3 size: 17 residues. Per germline, CDR1 SEHNR and CDR2 FQNEAQ (reference sequence). Trimming at V came to 4 bases and at J to 3 bases, leaving 10 bases not matched to a gene. The chain's CDR3 is CASSSTGTGVLTDTQYF. The CDR3 DNA sequence: TGTGCCAGCAGCTCTACCGGGACAGGGGTTTTGACAGATACGCAGTATTTT. The complete variable domain, with remaining parts taken from reference TRBV7-9 and TRBJ2-3, reads DTGVSQNPRHKITKRGQNVTFRCDPISEHNRLYWYRQTLGQGPEFLTYFQNEAQLEKSRLLSDRFSAERPKGSFSTLEIQRTEQGDSAMYLCASSSTGTGVLTDTQYFGPGTRLTVL.

This rearrangement joins TRBV30 to TRBJ2-1, with D maybe TRBD1 (5 bases). This CDR3 is 14 amino acids long. V was trimmed by 5 bases and J by 6 bases, leaving 17 bases between them. From germline, CDR1 is GTSNPN and CDR2 SVGIG (reference sequence). CDR3: CAWGAWGPGNEQFF. The CDR3 DNA reads TGTGCCTGGGGGGCCTGGGGCCCCGGCAATGAGCAGTTCTTC.

The chain joins TRBV29-1 to TRBJ1-4; 8 bases line up with TRBD1. The CDR3 runs to 13 residues. Germline loops: CDR1 SQVTM, CDR2 ANQGSEA. V trimming: 7 bases; J trimming: 7 bases; junction bases outside the gene matches: 8. CDR3 protein: CSGSDREGEKLFF. The CDR3 nucleotides are TGCAGCGGATCGGACAGGGAAGGTGAAAAACTGTTTTTT.

V and J are TRBV20-1 and TRBJ2-7; 8 positions match TRBD1. This CDR3 has 12 amino acids. V shed 3 bases, J shed 6 bases, and the junction held 4 bases outside the gene matches. CDR1 and CDR2 from the germline V gene are DFQATT and SNEGSKA (reference sequence). CDR3 amino acids: CSASGQGGEQYF. As DNA, the CDR3 is TGCAGTGCTAGTGGACAGGGCGGCGAGCAGTACTTC.

This clone was recorded once. This chain joins TRBV4-1 and TRBJ2-2, with D perhaps matching TRBD1 (6 bases). Between the trimmed V and J ends, which lost 2 bases and 4 bases, there was a span of 20 bases. The CDR3 length is 18 residues. Germline CDR1 reads MGHRA; CDR2 reads YSYEKL. In DNA form, the CDR3 reads TGCGCCAGCAGCCAAATGTATCCGGGACATCGATTCACCGGGGAGCTGTTTTTT. This gives the protein CASSQMYPGHRFTGELFF.